A single TCR beta chain is shown here with its context. What it recognizes is unknown. In the PCR, 60 Vbeta and 13 Jbeta primers were used. The assay was immunoSEQ multiplex PCR, and TCRdb's table has in-frame clones only and misses some. The repertoire includes about 160,000 clones, 80% to 90% of them detected once, and 2.4% sits in the top ten. The source of the sample is a study of cytomegalovirus exposure and HLA in healthy donors. Findings and caveats of the study: In a later analysis, the majority of CMV-associated beta chains seemingly showed HLA restriction. The authors later found TCR association rates varying by HLA locus, with DRB1 most and HLA-C fewest.

Germline lookup yields CDR1 LGHNA and CDR2 YSLEER. Trimming took 0 bases from V and 0 from J; bases not matched to a gene: 8. This CDR3 has 18 amino acids. V usage is TRBV4-3 and J usage is TRBJ2-3; TRBD2 aligns across 8 bases. What was sequenced was PBMCs. This TCR derives from a male donor in good health and CMV-seronegative. The CDR3 here is CASSQDGSTSGSTDTQYF. CDR3 sequence (DNA): TGCGCCAGCAGCCAAGACGGGTCAACTAGCGGTAGCACAGATACGCAGTATTTT.